These 11 T cell receptor beta chains share one sample of origin, sequenced in a study of blood T cell repertoires in COVID-19. The protocol was immunoSEQ multiplex PCR, while the TCRdb copy is restricted to in-frame clones and leaves out a portion. This table holds about 200,000 clones, approximately 80% found once. Sequenced sample: PBMCs or T cells enriched from blood (not recorded which). The receptor source for this set is a man in his forties who had recovered from COVID-19.

The J gene is TRBJ2-2, the V gene TRBV4-3; tentatively, D is TRBD1 (6 bases). Trimming shortened V by 0 bases and J by 5 bases, and 10 bases separated the two germline ends. Germline V gene lookup returns CDR1 LGHNA and CDR2 YSLEER. The CDR3 has 15 residues. The CDR3 here is CASSQDQGSTGELFF. The CDR3 nucleotides read TGCGCCAGCAGCCAAGATCAGGGGTCTACCGGGGAGCTGTTTTTT.

The V call is TRBV28, the J call TRBJ2-5, with D possibly matching TRBD1 (6 bases). This CDR3 comprises 16 residues. Germline loops: CDR1 MDHEN, CDR2 SYDVKM. Trimming removed 7 bases at V and 1 base at J, with 19 bases between. In nucleotides, the CDR3 is TGTGCCAGCACCTATTCAGGGCGAGGGGGCCAAGAGACCCAGTACTTC. As protein: CASTYSGRGGQETQYF.

V is TRBV15 and J is TRBJ1-2, with TRBD1 identical over 7 bases. This CDR3 comprises 13 residues. Germline V lookup: CDR1 LNHNV, CDR2 YYDKDF (reference sequence). The J segment lost 7 bases and the V segment lost 3 bases, leaving 5 bases of the junction unmatched. This CDR3 is CATSSNPGGGYTF. The CDR3 nucleotides are TGTGCCACCAGCAGCAACCCAGGGGGTGGCTACACCTTC. The full variable domain, its missing parts supplied by reference TRBV15 and TRBJ1-2, is DAMVIQNPRYQVTQFGKPVTLSCSQTLNHNVMYWYQQKSSQAPKLLFHYYDKDFNNEADTPDNFQSRRPNTSFCFLDIRSPGLGDTAMYLCATSSNPGGGYTFGSGTRLTVV.

This rearrangement joins TRBV6-6 to TRBJ1-2; a weak D match, TRBD1 (5 bases). Germline V gene data show CDR1 as MNHNY and CDR2 as SVGAGI (reference sequence). V lost 5 bases to trimming and J lost 3 bases, with 16 bases between them. This CDR3 spans 15 amino acids. The CDR3 reads CASSPRGDGDYGYTF. CDR3 nucleotide sequence: TGTGCCAGCAGTCCTCGGGGGGACGGAGACTATGGCTACACCTTC.

The CDR3 DNA reads TGTGCCAGCAGCTTAGGTGGACTACTGAACACCGGGGAGCTGTTTTTT. Translating it yields CASSLGGLLNTGELFF. The genes are TRBV5-6 and TRBJ2-2, with D perhaps matching TRBD2 (6 bases). Trimming took 2 bases from V and 1 from J, leaving 12 bases between them. In germline, CDR1 is SGHDT, CDR2 YYEEEE. CDR3 length: 16 amino acids.

This chain links TRBV5-1 with TRBJ1-2; 7 bases are shared with TRBD1. Germline trimming cut 0 bases from V and 4 bases from J; bases unmatched to any gene: 9. This CDR3 contains 16 residues. In germline, CDR1 is SGHRS, CDR2 YFSETQ. This CDR3 is CASSLDAAGGFYGYTF. The CDR3 DNA is TGCGCCAGCAGCTTGGATGCGGCAGGGGGTTTCTATGGCTACACCTTC.

CDR3 sequence (DNA): TGCGCCAGCAGCCAATATCGGAACACCGGGGAGCTGTTTTTT. Translated, it gives CASSQYRNTGELFF. J is TRBJ2-2 and V is TRBV4-3, with no clear D. Trimming stripped 2 bases from V and 1 base from J, with 5 bases between. The CDR3 consists of 14 residues. In germline, CDR1 is LGHNA, CDR2 YSLEER.

The rearrangement joins TRBV6-2 or TRBV6-3 to TRBJ1-2; D may be TRBD1 (6 bases). CDR1 is MNHEY and CDR2 is SVGEGT in the germline V gene. This CDR3 region has 14 residues. Trimming left V 6 bases short and J 4 bases short, with 15 bases between. CDR3 coding DNA: TGTGCCAGCAGCTCCTCCCGGACAGTCTATGGCTACACCTTC. This gives the protein CASSSSRTVYGYTF.

Note on this clone: The junction departs from the called germline gene at one end, perhaps through a read error. This chain joins TRBV7-7 and TRBJ2-5; 8 nucleotides line up with TRBD2. This CDR3 has 15 amino acids. Germline V gene data show CDR1 as SSHAT and CDR2 as FNYEAQ (reference sequence). The CDR3 DNA sequence: TGTGCTAGCAGCCCCAGTAGCGGGGTCGTTAAGGCCCAGTACTTC. This codes for CASSPSSGVVKAQYF.

This chain joins TRBV7-8 and TRBJ2-2; 9 positions agree with TRBD2. CDR1 is SGHVS, CDR2 FQNEAQ, per germline. CDR3 length equals 18 residues. J gave up 7 bases and V 5 bases, and 17 bases lay outside the gene matches. In DNA form, the CDR3 reads TGTGCCAGCAGCCCAAGAGGGGGGTTAGCGGGAGCCCACGGGGAGCTGTTTTTT. This codes for CASSPRGGLAGAHGELFF.

This rearrangement joins TRBV27 to TRBJ2-7; possible D gene TRBD2, 7 bases. Trimming took off 8 bases at V and 4 bases at J, with 27 bases between the two ends. CDR3 length equals 17 residues. Germline V CDR1 and CDR2: MNHEY, SMNVEV (reference sequence). CDR3 nucleotides: TGTGCCAGCTTGGGGGGGGCGATCGTACTGAAAAAATACGAGCAGTACGTC. Amino acids: CASLGGAIVLKKYEQYV.